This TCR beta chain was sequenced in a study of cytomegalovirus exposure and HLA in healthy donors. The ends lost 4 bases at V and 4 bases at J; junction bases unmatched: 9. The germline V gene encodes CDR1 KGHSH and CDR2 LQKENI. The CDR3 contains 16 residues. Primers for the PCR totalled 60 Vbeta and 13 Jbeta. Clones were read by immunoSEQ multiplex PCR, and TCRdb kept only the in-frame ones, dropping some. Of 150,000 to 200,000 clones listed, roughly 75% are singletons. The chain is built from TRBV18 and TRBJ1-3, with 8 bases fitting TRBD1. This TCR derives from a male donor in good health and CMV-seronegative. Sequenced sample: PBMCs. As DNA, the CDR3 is TGTGCCAGCTCACTCATAACGACAGGGGACGGAAACACCATATATTTT. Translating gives CASSLITTGDGNTIYF.